The T cell receptor beta chain under discussion was sequenced for a study of blood T cells in healthy people across ages. Findings of the study overall: Unknown CMV status may confound age-related changes in expanded clones. The diversity estimates, figures obtained from one million T cells, were considered underestimates.

Looked up from germline, CDR1 is SGHKS and CDR2 is YYEKEE (reference sequence). The CDR3 is 12 residues long. Germline trimming cut 3 bases from V and 9 bases from J; bases unmatched to any gene: 4. This clonotype has only a few counts. Its antigen remains unidentified. The use of a sample-barcoded 5' primer and a J-beta primer mix characterized a second PCR of 7 to 11 cycles. MiXCR, run by TCRdb on the 5' RACE reads, gives a single entry per CDR3 protein. The sample carries hundreds of thousands of distinct CDR3 sequences, about 34% recorded once. The sample providers were healthy Caucasian people from Russia, aged roughly 6 to 100.

The chain employs TRBV5-5 and TRBJ2-3; 7 positions agree with TRBD1. This TCR derives from a young man in good health. The sequenced material came from blood. The CDR3 DNA sequence: TGTGCCAGCAGCTCAACGACAGGGACGCAGTATTTT. Translation gives CASSSTTGTQYF.